This is a list of T cell receptor beta chains from one sample in a study of blood T cells in healthy people across ages. TCRdb used MiXCR to reprocess the 5' RACE reads, holding one entry per CDR3 protein. Of about 640,000 distinct CDR3 sequences detected, about 28% appear once; the ten largest clones hold less than 20%. Sequencing input: blood. The origin of the receptors is a woman at least 80 years old in good health. CDR3s include the opening cysteine and the closing phenylalanine or tryptophan. The D gene is left open where the match is weak. Some rows have no size entry. The others give once, few or many, or a class for an expanded clone.

once	TRBJ2-1	.	TRBV3-1	CASSFRQGPNEQFF	TGTGCCAGCAGCTTTCGGCAGGGTCCGAATGAGCAGTTCTTC
.	TRBJ2-1	.	TRBV15	CATSRVGNEQFF	TGTGCCACCAGCAGAGTAGGCAATGAGCAGTTCTTC
.	TRBJ1-6	TRBD1	TRBV11-2	CASGLTTGSYSPLHF	TGTGCCAGCGGCCTAACGACAGGGAGTTATTCACCCCTCCACTTT
few	TRBJ1-2	.	TRBV3-1	CASSQDYGVYGYTF	TGTGCCAGCAGCCAAGACTATGGGGTCTATGGCTACACCTTC
many	TRBJ1-4	.	TRBV29-1	CSVEVVEGTEKLFF	TGCAGCGTTGAAGTAGTAGAGGGGACGGAAAAACTGTTTTTT
.	TRBJ1-1	.	TRBV30	CAEIPGSIGTEAFF	TGTGCCGAAATCCCCGGTAGCATCGGCACTGAAGCTTTCTTT
once	TRBJ2-1	.	TRBV27	CASSFESAYGNEQFF	TGTGCCAGCAGTTTTGAATCTGCATACGGCAATGAGCAGTTCTTC
.	TRBJ2-7	TRBD1	TRBV20-1	CSARDMTGVFYEQYF	TGCAGTGCTAGAGATATGACAGGGGTTTTTTACGAGCAGTACTTC
many	TRBJ1-2	TRBD1	TRBV3-1	CASSPSGGGVSGYTF	TGTGCCAGCAGCCCCTCCGGAGGGGGCGTCTCTGGCTACACCTTC
many	TRBJ2-5	TRBD1	TRBV15	CATSRLSGGTGVETQYF	TGTGCCACCAGCAGGTTAAGTGGCGGGACAGGGGTAGAGACCCAGTACTTC
few	TRBJ1-4	.	TRBV2	CASTKGTEQTKLFF	TGTGCCAGCACAAAAGGGACGGAACAAACAAAACTGTTTTTT
.	TRBJ2-1	TRBD1	TRBV4-1	CASSTAGTGGYEQCF	TGCGCCAGCAGCACAGCCGGGACAGGGGGCTACGAGCAGTGCTTC
many	TRBJ1-4	TRBD1	TRBV4-2	CASSLRWDSNEKLFF	TGTGCCAGCAGCCTCAGGTGGGACAGTAATGAAAAACTGTTTTTT
many	TRBJ2-1	TRBD2	TRBV6-2/TRBV6-3	CASSYLAGGPLSSYNEQFF	TGTGCCAGCAGTTACCTAGCGGGGGGCCCCCTGAGCTCCTACAATGAGCAGTTCTTC
many	TRBJ2-6	.	TRBV18	CASSRGRAFSGANVLTF	TGTGCCAGCTCACGGGGCAGGGCCTTCTCTGGGGCCAACGTCCTGACTTTC